These 9 T cell receptor beta chains originate from one sample sequenced in a study of Ad26.COV2.S vaccination and SARS-CoV-2 variants. Noted treatment: some 20 received Ad26.COV2.S at low or high dose, single or two shots; about 5 received placebo; per-sample allocation not given. Following the first vaccine or placebo injection, samples were taken on day 63. The repertoire was sequenced with immunoSEQ multiplex PCR; TCRdb's copy has only in-frame clones and lacks some. This sample carries around 450,000 clones, roughly 89% of them seen once, and the ten largest clones take over 2.5%. The source was peripheral blood, collected in a trial of Ad26.COV2.S vaccine versus placebo. These receptors all stem from a person between 18 and 59 years old who received the Ad26.COV2.S COVID-19 vaccine or a placebo.

The V and J genes are TRBV7-2 and TRBJ2-1; TRBD2 aligns across 8 bases. Trimming cost V 3 bases and J 3 bases; bases outside gene matches: 4. Germline lookup yields CDR1 SGHTA and CDR2 FQGNSA. CDR3 length equals 15 residues. In DNA form, the CDR3 reads TGTGCCAGCAGCTTGGCTAGCGGGTACTACAATGAGCAGTTCTTC. Amino acids: CASSLASGYYNEQFF.

The chain recombines TRBV3-1 (or the pseudogene TRBV3-2) with TRBJ2-7; 9 positions agree with TRBD1. The CDR3 totals 17 residues. Germline CDR1 is LGHDT and CDR2 is YNNKEL (reference sequence). V lost 0 bases, J lost 0 bases, and 6 bases stayed unmatched. CDR3 nucleotide sequence: TGTGCCAGCAGCCAAGATAAAGGGGACAGGGCCTCCTACGAGCAGTACGTC. It yields the protein CASSQDKGDRASYEQYV.

The chain couples TRBV6-5 to TRBJ1-2; 12 bases are shared with TRBD1. With V trimmed by 2 bases and J by 3 bases, 4 bases remained unmatched. CDR1 is MNHEY and CDR2 is SVGAGI in the germline V gene. The CDR3 totals 16 residues. CDR3 DNA: TGTGCCAGCAGTTACGTGGGACAGGGGGCGGACTATGGCTACACCTTC. Translating gives CASSYVGQGADYGYTF.

The rearrangement links TRBV5-4 to TRBJ2-1, with TRBD2 as a possible D gene (6 bases). The V end was cut by 6 bases, the J end by 4 bases, with 11 bases between. Germline CDR1 SGHNT, CDR2 YYREEE (reference sequence). The CDR3 runs 13 residues. CDR3 sequence reads: CASTVGGYNEQFF. In DNA form, the CDR3 reads TGTGCCAGCACCGTGGGGGGATACAATGAGCAGTTCTTC.

This rearrangement joins TRBV7-9 to TRBJ1-2; D is undetermined. Germline V gene lookup returns CDR1 SEHNR and CDR2 FQNEAQ (reference sequence). The CDR3 has 12 amino acids. Trimming stripped 5 bases from V and 6 bases from J, with 10 bases between. The CDR3 DNA sequence: TGTGCCAGCAGCCTCTTCCGGGATGGCTACACCTTC. Its translation: CASSLFRDGYTF.

J is TRBJ2-1 and V is TRBV5-1; D unclear. The germline V gene encodes CDR1 SGHRS and CDR2 YFSETQ. V was shortened by 2 bases and J by 0 bases, with 12 bases between the two germline ends. The CDR3 runs to 16 residues. The CDR3 sequence: CASSFLSASSYNEQFF. The CDR3 DNA reads TGCGCCAGCAGCTTTTTATCCGCCAGCTCCTACAATGAGCAGTTCTTC.

This clone was seen a handful of times. The rearrangement uses TRBV18 and TRBJ2-1; TRBD1 matches 9 bases. Germline V gives CDR1 KGHSH, CDR2 LQKENI. CDR3 size: 16 residues. The ends lost 0 bases at V and 8 bases at J; junction bases unmatched: 8. In nucleotides, the CDR3 is TGTGCCAGCTCACCACCCTGGGGACAGGGCATCGATGAGCAGTTCTTC. This codes for CASSPPWGQGIDEQFF.

The chain has TRBV19 and TRBJ1-5; no reliable D call. The germline CDR1 and CDR2 sequences are LNHDA and SQIVND (reference sequence). Trimming removed 3 bases at V and 0 bases at J, with 9 bases between. The CDR3 extends over 15 amino acids. The CDR3 DNA reads as TGTGCCAGTAGTATCGTGTGGGCTAGCAATCAGCCCCAGCATTTT. This translates into CASSIVWASNQPQHF.

A word on this clone: Other DNA sequences of this sample code for an identical CDR3. This chain joins TRBV7-3 and TRBJ2-3; D is unresolved. Deletions cut 2 bases from V and 3 bases from J, with 6 bases between. CDR1 is SGHTA, CDR2 FQGTGA, per germline. This CDR3 region has 13 residues. The CDR3 reads CASSLLQTDTQYF. DNA for the CDR3: TGTGCCAGCAGCTTACTACAGACAGATACGCAGTATTTT. Complete variable domain (other parts from reference TRBV7-3 and TRBJ2-3): GAGVSQTPSNKVTEKGKYVELRCDPISGHTALYWYRQSLGQGPEFLIYFQGTGAADDSGLPNDRFFAVRPEGSVSTLKIQRTERGDSAVYLCASSLLQTDTQYFGPGTRLTVL.